These T cell receptor beta chains were read from a single sample in a study of shared clonotypes between healthy human individuals. Sequencing used immunoSEQ multiplex PCR; TCRdb keeps in-frame clones, though not all of them. The sample consists of millions of clones, roughly 94% of them appearing once. Material: naive CD4+ T cells sorted from blood. The receptor source for this set is a man aged 18-30 years in good health. Each CDR3 is given with its conserved first and last residue. D genes are given only for firm matches. Expanded clones get a size class; other rows say once, few or many, or leave the size out.

len: 13; d_gene: -; v_gene: TRBV11-3; abundance: -; j_gene: TRBJ2-5; CDR3aa: CASSFGIQETQYF; CDR3nt: TGTGCCAGCAGCTTCGGCATACAAGAGACCCAGTACTTC
len: 15; d_gene: -; v_gene: TRBV2; abundance: -; j_gene: TRBJ2-3; CDR3aa: CASSGQAPLTDTQYF; CDR3nt: TGTGCCAGCAGTGGACAGGCCCCCCTCACAGATACGCAGTATTTT
len: 13; d_gene: -; v_gene: TRBV10-3; abundance: -; j_gene: TRBJ2-7; CDR3aa: CAISEGVAYEQYF; CDR3nt: TGTGCCATCAGTGAGGGGGTTGCCTACGAGCAGTACTTC
len: 14; d_gene: -; v_gene: TRBV5-6; abundance: -; j_gene: TRBJ1-4; CDR3aa: CASSLRGGKEKLFF; CDR3nt: TGTGCCAGCAGCTTAAGGGGTGGAAAGGAAAAACTGTTTTTT
len: 15; d_gene: TRBD1; v_gene: TRBV2; abundance: -; j_gene: TRBJ2-5; CDR3aa: CASSEDRGPQETQYF; CDR3nt: TGTGCCAGCAGTGAGGACAGGGGGCCCCAAGAGACCCAGTACTTC
len: 16; d_gene: TRBD1; v_gene: TRBV5-5; abundance: -; j_gene: TRBJ1-2; CDR3aa: CASSHPYGQGEYGYTF; CDR3nt: TGTGCCAGCAGCCACCCCTACGGACAGGGGGAGTATGGCTACACCTTC
len: 14; d_gene: -; v_gene: TRBV7-8; abundance: -; j_gene: TRBJ1-1; CDR3aa: CASSFGTSNTEAFF; CDR3nt: TGTGCCAGCAGCTTTGGCACATCAAACACTGAAGCTTTCTTT
len: 15; d_gene: -; v_gene: TRBV2; abundance: -; j_gene: TRBJ2-7; CDR3aa: CASTIGQLNSYEQYF; CDR3nt: TGTGCCAGTACAATTGGACAGCTGAACTCCTACGAGCAGTACTTC
len: 12; d_gene: -; v_gene: TRBV18; abundance: once; j_gene: TRBJ2-7; CDR3aa: CASSPVAHEQYF; CDR3nt: TGTGCCAGCTCACCCGTTGCCCACGAGCAGTACTTC
len: 14; d_gene: TRBD1; v_gene: TRBV18; abundance: -; j_gene: TRBJ1-1; CDR3aa: CASSRQGENTEAFF; CDR3nt: TGTGCCAGCTCACGACAGGGCGAGAACACTGAAGCTTTCTTT
len: 14; d_gene: -; v_gene: TRBV10-3; abundance: -; j_gene: TRBJ2-2; CDR3aa: CAIRAPPDTGELFF; CDR3nt: TGTGCCATCAGAGCCCCCCCCGATACCGGGGAGCTGTTTTTT
len: 15; d_gene: -; v_gene: TRBV10-3; abundance: once; j_gene: TRBJ2-3; CDR3aa: CATSNTGGLTDTQYF; CDR3nt: TGTGCCACCTCCAATACGGGGGGCCTTACAGATACGCAGTATTTT
len: 15; d_gene: -; v_gene: TRBV5-1; abundance: -; j_gene: TRBJ2-3; CDR3aa: CASSFRGGTTDTQYF; CDR3nt: TGCGCCAGCAGCTTTCGCGGGGGCACCACAGATACGCAGTATTTT
len: 15; d_gene: -; v_gene: TRBV4-1; abundance: once; j_gene: TRBJ2-2; CDR3aa: CASSQDRLAAGELFF; CDR3nt: TGCGCCAGCAGCCAAGATCGGTTAGCGGCCGGGGAGCTGTTTTTT
len: 13; d_gene: -; v_gene: TRBV30; abundance: -; j_gene: TRBJ2-1; CDR3aa: CAWSEGSYNEQFF; CDR3nt: TGTGCCTGGAGTGAGGGATCCTACAATGAGCAGTTCTTC
len: 13; d_gene: -; v_gene: TRBV7-8; abundance: -; j_gene: TRBJ1-1; CDR3aa: CASSLGTGTRAFF; CDR3nt: TGTGCCAGCAGCTTAGGGACCGGGACCAGGGCTTTCTTT
len: 13; d_gene: -; v_gene: TRBV28; abundance: -; j_gene: TRBJ2-3; CDR3aa: CASSGLGTDTQYF; CDR3nt: TGTGCCAGCAGTGGCCTCGGCACAGATACGCAGTATTTT
len: 15; d_gene: TRBD2; v_gene: TRBV5-6; abundance: -; j_gene: TRBJ2-1; CDR3aa: CASSLAGNSYNEQFF; CDR3nt: TGTGCCAGCAGCCTAGCGGGTAACTCCTACAATGAGCAGTTCTTC
len: 14; d_gene: TRBD2; v_gene: TRBV23-1; abundance: -; j_gene: TRBJ2-1; CDR3aa: CASSGGREDNEQFF; CDR3nt: TGCGCCAGCAGTGGAGGGCGGGAGGACAATGAGCAGTTCTTC
len: 13; d_gene: -; v_gene: TRBV27; abundance: -; j_gene: TRBJ1-2; CDR3aa: CASTTDRRNGYTF; CDR3nt: TGTGCCAGCACCACTGACAGGAGGAATGGCTACACCTTC
len: 14; d_gene: -; v_gene: TRBV6-5; abundance: once; j_gene: TRBJ2-3; CDR3aa: CASSRGRNTDTQYF; CDR3nt: TGTGCCAGCAGTAGGGGGAGGAACACAGATACGCAGTATTTT
len: 18; d_gene: -; v_gene: TRBV14; abundance: -; j_gene: TRBJ2-6; CDR3aa: CASSPRHAILSGANVLTF; CDR3nt: TGTGCCAGCAGCCCCAGACACGCAATACTCTCTGGGGCCAACGTCCTGACTTTC
len: 12; d_gene: -; v_gene: TRBV7-9; abundance: -; j_gene: TRBJ2-1; CDR3aa: CASSELQRAGIF; CDR3nt: TGTGCCAGCAGCGAGCTACAGAGAGCCGGGATCTTC
len: 13; d_gene: TRBD1; v_gene: TRBV5-1; abundance: -; j_gene: TRBJ1-1; CDR3aa: CASRRTGANEAFF; CDR3nt: TGCGCCAGCAGAAGGACAGGGGCTAATGAAGCTTTCTTT
len: 13; d_gene: -; v_gene: TRBV6-6; abundance: -; j_gene: TRBJ2-5; CDR3aa: CASNALYQETQYF; CDR3nt: TGTGCCAGCAATGCCCTATACCAAGAGACCCAGTACTTC
len: 14; d_gene: -; v_gene: TRBV5-1; abundance: -; j_gene: TRBJ1-2; CDR3aa: CASSLGAGFDGYTF; CDR3nt: TGCGCCAGCAGTCTGGGGGCAGGGTTTGATGGCTACACCTTC
len: 12; d_gene: TRBD1; v_gene: TRBV11-3; abundance: -; j_gene: TRBJ1-2; CDR3aa: CASSRTGFGYTF; CDR3nt: TGTGCCAGCAGCAGGACAGGGTTTGGCTACACCTTC
len: 11; d_gene: -; v_gene: TRBV5-1; abundance: -; j_gene: TRBJ2-5; CDR3aa: CASHFKETQYF; CDR3nt: TGCGCCAGCCACTTTAAAGAGACCCAGTACTTC
len: 15; d_gene: TRBD2; v_gene: TRBV6-6; abundance: -; j_gene: TRBJ2-3; CDR3aa: CASVFSGGRGDTQYF; CDR3nt: TGTGCCAGCGTGTTTAGCGGGGGGCGGGGAGATACGCAGTATTTT
len: 14; d_gene: -; v_gene: TRBV2; abundance: -; j_gene: TRBJ2-3; CDR3aa: CASSFLPREDTQYF; CDR3nt: TGTGCCAGCAGTTTCTTGCCCCGGGAGGATACGCAGTATTTT
len: 14; d_gene: TRBD2; v_gene: TRBV27; abundance: -; j_gene: TRBJ2-2; CDR3aa: CASRLAGVGGELFF; CDR3nt: TGTGCCAGCAGACTAGCGGGAGTTGGTGGGGAGCTGTTTTTT
len: 17; d_gene: TRBD1; v_gene: TRBV4-1; abundance: -; j_gene: TRBJ1-1; CDR3aa: CASSHDRDRGRGTEAFF; CDR3nt: TGCGCCAGCAGCCACGACCGGGACAGGGGGCGCGGGACTGAAGCTTTCTTT
len: 14; d_gene: -; v_gene: TRBV5-6; abundance: -; j_gene: TRBJ1-2; CDR3aa: CASSFEGIPYGYTF; CDR3nt: TGTGCCAGCAGCTTCGAGGGGATCCCCTATGGCTACACCTTC
len: 16; d_gene: TRBD1; v_gene: TRBV29-1; abundance: -; j_gene: TRBJ1-4; CDR3aa: CSVEDPHRGGNEKLFF; CDR3nt: TGCAGCGTTGAAGATCCCCACAGGGGCGGCAATGAAAAACTGTTTTTT
len: 14; d_gene: TRBD1; v_gene: TRBV6-1; abundance: -; j_gene: TRBJ2-7; CDR3aa: CASRRTGDSYEQYF; CDR3nt: TGTGCCAGCAGGAGAACAGGGGATTCCTACGAGCAGTACTTC
len: 11; d_gene: -; v_gene: TRBV2; abundance: -; j_gene: TRBJ1-1; CDR3aa: CASRETTEAFF; CDR3nt: TGTGCCAGCAGAGAGACCACTGAAGCTTTCTTT
len: 14; d_gene: TRBD2; v_gene: TRBV10-3; abundance: -; j_gene: TRBJ2-7; CDR3aa: CAISAASGSYEQYF; CDR3nt: TGTGCCATCAGTGCGGCTAGCGGCTCCTACGAGCAGTACTTC
len: 16; d_gene: TRBD2; v_gene: TRBV18; abundance: -; j_gene: TRBJ2-3; CDR3aa: CASSPLAGGSTDTQYF; CDR3nt: TGTGCCAGCTCACCACTAGCGGGGGGAAGCACAGATACGCAGTATTTT
len: 14; d_gene: -; v_gene: TRBV19; abundance: -; j_gene: TRBJ1-2; CDR3aa: CASSRLGGNYGYTF; CDR3nt: TGTGCCAGTAGTAGGCTCGGGGGCAACTATGGCTACACCTTC
len: 15; d_gene: TRBD2; v_gene: TRBV4-1; abundance: -; j_gene: TRBJ2-7; CDR3aa: CASSQLAGAAGEQYF; CDR3nt: TGCGCCAGCAGCCAACTAGCGGGAGCCGCCGGCGAGCAGTACTTC
len: 18; d_gene: TRBD2; v_gene: TRBV7-8; abundance: -; j_gene: TRBJ2-3; CDR3aa: CASSLELASGVFTDTQYF; CDR3nt: TGTGCCAGCAGCTTAGAATTGGCTAGCGGGGTATTCACAGATACGCAGTATTTT
len: 18; d_gene: -; v_gene: TRBV18; abundance: -; j_gene: TRBJ1-2; CDR3aa: CASSPLALQGRSDYGYTF; CDR3nt: TGTGCCAGCTCACCACTAGCCCTTCAGGGACGATCGGACTATGGCTACACCTTC
len: 13; d_gene: -; v_gene: TRBV7-8; abundance: -; j_gene: TRBJ2-1; CDR3aa: CASSLVDRGEQFF; CDR3nt: TGTGCCAGCAGCTTAGTGGACCGGGGTGAGCAGTTCTTC
len: 15; d_gene: -; v_gene: TRBV5-4; abundance: -; j_gene: TRBJ2-5; CDR3aa: CASSFYRESKETQYF; CDR3nt: TGTGCCAGCAGCTTTTACAGGGAATCAAAAGAGACCCAGTACTTC
len: 15; d_gene: -; v_gene: TRBV5-6; abundance: -; j_gene: TRBJ2-6; CDR3aa: CASSLVFSGANVLTF; CDR3nt: TGTGCCAGCAGCTTGGTGTTCTCCGGGGCCAACGTCCTGACTTTC
len: 17; d_gene: TRBD1; v_gene: TRBV11-2; abundance: once; j_gene: TRBJ2-7; CDR3aa: CASSLVSGTGTTYEQYF; CDR3nt: TGTGCCAGCAGCTTAGTGTCCGGGACAGGTACCACCTACGAGCAGTACTTC
len: 14; d_gene: -; v_gene: TRBV7-9; abundance: -; j_gene: TRBJ2-2; CDR3aa: CASTPGKNTGELFF; CDR3nt: TGTGCCAGCACCCCAGGGAAGAACACCGGGGAGCTGTTTTTT
len: 15; d_gene: -; v_gene: TRBV30; abundance: -; j_gene: TRBJ1-4; CDR3aa: CAWSPPGPAREKLFF; CDR3nt: TGTGCCTGGAGTCCGCCGGGGCCGGCTAGGGAAAAACTGTTTTTT
len: 14; d_gene: -; v_gene: TRBV18; abundance: -; j_gene: TRBJ2-2; CDR3aa: CASTGQANTGELFF; CDR3nt: TGTGCCAGCACGGGACAAGCGAACACCGGGGAGCTGTTTTTT
len: 15; d_gene: -; v_gene: TRBV15; abundance: -; j_gene: TRBJ1-3; CDR3aa: CATSRDGSSGNTIYF; CDR3nt: TGTGCCACCAGCCGGGACGGAAGCTCTGGAAACACCATATATTTT
len: 16; d_gene: TRBD2; v_gene: TRBV5-1; abundance: -; j_gene: TRBJ2-3; CDR3aa: CASSFTRLAGRDTQYF; CDR3nt: TGCGCCAGCAGCTTCACCCGACTAGCGGGACGAGATACGCAGTATTTT
len: 15; d_gene: -; v_gene: TRBV6-1; abundance: -; j_gene: TRBJ2-3; CDR3aa: CASSTPGQGTDTQYF; CDR3nt: TGTGCCAGCAGTACCCCGGGACAAGGGACAGATACGCAGTATTTT